This TCR beta chain is drawn from a study of identical twins. Ten or more counts support this clonotype. Its antigen is not known. Template switching introduced a universal primer site, and the cDNA bore unique molecular identifiers. TCRdb recomputed calls from the 5' RACE reads with MiXCR, one row per CDR3 protein. Counted here are 100,000 or so distinct CDR3 sequences, under 7% occurring once; the ten biggest clones make up around 12%. The study's findings and limits: Out-of-frame alpha sequences common to twins exhibited an excess of low generation probability. A partial confounding effect on zero-insertion analyses could come from invariant MAIT and iNKT cells.

The germline V and J ends were trimmed by 1 base and 14 bases, with 17 bases remaining between them. Per germline, CDR1 SGHVS and CDR2 FNYEAQ. This CDR3 comprises 14 residues. This receptor was obtained from a woman aged 50 to 65 in good health. The chain combines TRBV7-6 with TRBJ1-4; D is perhaps TRBD1 (5 bases). Sequenced sample: memory T cells sorted from blood. CDR3 region: CASSLGHGRGRLFF. The CDR3 coding sequence is TGTGCCAGCAGCTTAGGTCATGGGAGGGGTCGTCTGTTTTTT. The full variable domain, rest sourced from reference TRBV7-6 and TRBJ1-4, is GAGVSQSPRYKVTKRGQDVALRCDPISGHVSLYWYRQALGQGPEFLTYFNYEAQQDKSGLPNDRFSAERPEGSISTLTIQRTEQRDSAMYRCASSLGHGRGRLFFGSGTQLSVL.